This passage covers 7 T cell receptor beta chains from one sample sequenced in a study of cytomegalovirus exposure and HLA in healthy donors (dated by TCRdb to about 2017). The library was generated by the immunoSEQ multiplex PCR assay. For the multiplex PCR, a mixture combining 60 forward primers for TCR Vbeta segments and 13 reverse primers for TCR Jbeta segments was used. Imported from immuneACCESS, the table was reduced by TCRdb to in-frame sequences with V and J called. These copies leave out some clones; in studies compared against another copy, an unresolved V gene accounts for under half, and the cause of the remainder is not known. This sample comprises approximately 150,000 clones, over 75% of them detected only once. Of the sample, about 6.4% is held by the ten largest clones. Sequenced material: PBMCs. The receptors were gathered from a man aged 40-49 years in good health and CMV-seropositive.

This clone was detected only a few times. This chain connects TRBV29-1 to TRBJ1-2; possible D gene TRBD1, 5 bases. The CDR3 extends over 13 amino acids. V lost 4 bases, J lost 3 bases, and 12 bases lay in between. CDR1 and CDR2 from the germline V gene are SQVTM and ANQGSEA. CDR3 bases: TGCAGCGTTGGACAGCATCTTGACTATGGCTACACCTTC. Amino acids: CSVGQHLDYGYTF.

In this sample, this clone turned up a few times. The chain has TRBV19 and TRBJ2-1; 9 bases fit TRBD1. The length of the CDR3 is 15 residues. CDR1 is LNHDA and CDR2 is SQIVND in the germline V gene (reference sequence). Trimming at V came to 6 bases and at J to 6 bases, leaving 9 bases not matched to a gene. CDR3 nucleotide sequence: TGTGCCAGTAGACGCCGGGACAGGGAAGCCAATGAGCAGTTCTTC. It codes for CASRRRDREANEQFF.

The chain joins TRBV19 to TRBJ1-2; the D gene is possibly TRBD1 (6 bases). The germline V and J ends were trimmed by 5 bases and 8 bases, with 18 bases remaining between them. Looked up from germline, CDR1 is LNHDA and CDR2 is SQIVND (reference sequence). The CDR3 extends over 14 amino acids. CDR3 nucleotides: TGTGCCAGTAGTTCAGGACAGTCCACGGGGGGCTACACCTTC. It is translated as CASSSGQSTGGYTF.

This rearrangement joins TRBV5-1 to TRBJ2-1; 8 bases match TRBD2. This CDR3 region has 16 residues. V lost 4 bases to trimming and J lost 5 bases; unmatched junction nucleotides: 11. Germline V lookup: CDR1 SGHRS, CDR2 YFSETQ. CDR3 in amino acids: CASSRPTSGIHNEQFF. For the CDR3, the DNA is TGCGCCAGCAGCCGACCCACTAGCGGAATCCACAATGAGCAGTTCTTC.

The chain combines TRBV27 with TRBJ2-6; unclear D gene. Trimming took 2 bases from V and 0 from J, leaving 5 bases between them. The CDR3 extends over 15 amino acids. From germline, CDR1 is MNHEY and CDR2 SMNVEV (reference sequence). CDR3 region: CASSLDFSGANVLTF. In DNA, the CDR3 is TGTGCCAGCAGTTTAGACTTCTCTGGGGCCAACGTCCTGACTTTC.

CDR3 nucleotide sequence: TGCAGCGCCACCAAACAGGGGTCGTACAATGAGCAGTTCTTC. Amino acid sequence: CSATKQGSYNEQFF. The chain is built from TRBV29-1 and TRBJ2-1; 7 bases align to TRBD1. Germline-derived CDR1 and CDR2 are SQVTM and ANQGSEA. CDR3 length: 14 residues. V lost 7 bases and J lost 4; bases outside the gene matches: 10.

This clone has a single count. The CDR3 sequence: CASSLPTGRGSGANVLTF. The CDR3 coding sequence is TGTGCCAGCAGCCTTCCGACAGGGAGAGGCTCTGGGGCCAACGTCCTGACTTTC. The J gene is TRBJ2-6, the V gene TRBV11-3; 7 bases fit TRBD1. CDR3 length equals 18 residues. CDR1 and CDR2 from the germline V gene are SGHNT and YENEEA. Trimming removed 5 bases from V and 0 bases from J; junction bases left unmatched: 10.